The rows below give T cell receptor beta chains drawn from one sample of a study of alternative splicing in chronic myeloid leukemia remission. TCRdb re-called the bulk RNA-seq reads; every CDR3 protein appears as one record, without DNA. The repertoire holds 350 to 400 distinct CDR3 sequences, with just under 98% as singletons. The sequenced sample consisted of PBMCs. These TCRs come from a person between 30 and 50 years old in good health. CDR3s include the opening cysteine and the closing phenylalanine or tryptophan. Rows may omit the clone size; those that give it use once, few, many or a size class.

>.|TRBV18|TRBJ1-1
CASSPKADARATEAFF
>.|TRBV7-9|TRBJ1-1
CASSFGTGYTEAFF
>.|TRBV3-1|TRBJ2-1
CASSKASGRANEQFF
>.|TRBV13|TRBJ2-3
CASSPRARGRIAQYF
>.|TRBV5-4|TRBJ2-3
CASSFYGTSGSPVTDTQYF
>.|TRBV5-4|TRBJ2-2
CASSFSGNTGELFF
>.|TRBV20-1|TRBJ2-1
CSVSRPSYNEQFF
>.|TRBV6-6|TRBJ1-1
CASSYELNTEAFF
>.|TRBV6-6|TRBJ2-3
CASRPSGSKADTQYF
>.|TRBV2|TRBJ1-1
CASSRDGGVVTTEAFF
>.|TRBV7-2|TRBJ2-7
CASRHNLSRSYEQYF
>.|TRBV11-1|TRBJ1-2
CASSLGTADNGYTF
>.|TRBV6-6|TRBJ1-5
CASSSWTGANQPQHF
>.|TRBV6-2/TRBV6-3|TRBJ2-2
CASIGTGENTGELFF
>.|TRBV7-8|TRBJ1-1
CASSSLQGYTEAFF
>.|TRBV9|TRBJ1-5
CASSVSDRPNQPQHF
>.|TRBV7-9|TRBJ1-4
CASSLVPEGNEKLFF
>.|TRBV5-1|TRBJ2-7
CASSLGAGVYEQYF
>.|TRBV29-1|TRBJ2-4
CSVALQREGGIQYF
>.|TRBV5-1|TRBJ1-2
CASSLGDNVYGYTF
>.|TRBV6-1|TRBJ2-1
CASIREGWDDNEQFF
>.|TRBV29-1|TRBJ1-2
CSVLGQGAGYGYTF
>.|TRBV7-9|TRBJ1-6
CASSRLGSDTYNSPLHF
>.|TRBV12-3/TRBV12-4|TRBJ2-5
CASSLFGGREFWTQYF
>.|TRBV7-9|TRBJ1-4
CASSPRNRGIDNEKLFF
>.|TRBV21-1|TRBJ2-7
CASSTPTDLPRDSSYEQYF
>.|TRBV29-1|TRBJ2-7
CSVPGGPSEQYF
>.|TRBV27|TRBJ2-1
CASSLRAPRGQGSYNEQFF
>.|TRBV15|TRBJ1-1
CATSRVSASTEAFF
>.|TRBV2|TRBJ1-4
CASTASGTRGEKLFF
>.|TRBV5-1|TRBJ1-6
CASSLETGLVSPLHF
>.|TRBV6-4|TRBJ1-1
CASSDSTGERAFF
>.|TRBV7-8|TRBJ2-1
CASSLALVRTNEQFF
>.|TRBV29-1|TRBJ2-7
CSVNYQDRPYEQYF
>.|TRBV3-1|TRBJ2-7
CASSQARSGGPGEQYF
>.|TRBV20-1|TRBJ2-3
CSASDSDTDTQYF
>.|TRBV5-1|TRBJ2-7
CASSLYTGSYEQYF
>.|TRBV11-2|TRBJ2-1
CASSLSRVSGNEQFF
>.|TRBV3-1|TRBJ1-5
CASSHPKVPPQPQHF
>.|TRBV19|TRBJ2-5
CASSIEGRGETQYF
>.|TRBV5-6|TRBJ2-6
CASRFGGPTGANVLTF
>.|TRBV28|TRBJ2-2
CASTMKSDSNTGELFF
>once|TRBV28|TRBJ1-6
CASSPATADNSPLHF
>.|TRBV28|TRBJ1-1
CASSSAGTGNTEAFF
>.|TRBV20-1|TRBJ2-1
CSAKWGVGHNEQFF
>.|TRBV19|TRBJ2-2
CASSIGPVTGELFF
>.|TRBV2|TRBJ2-7
CASSEGGQGAYEQYF
>.|TRBV20-1|TRBJ1-1
CSASTGPNTEAFF
>.|TRBV20-1|TRBJ1-5
CSATTPEVSNQPQHF
>.|TRBV20-1|TRBJ1-6
CSARVRTGEGSPLHF
>once|TRBV19|TRBJ1-1
CASGKGSNTEAFF
>.|TRBV7-2|TRBJ2-1
CASILSGSLSYNEQFF
>.|TRBV6-6|TRBJ2-2
CASNRGLAVNTGELFF
>once|TRBV12-3/TRBV12-4|TRBJ2-1
CASSFSSLYNEQFF
>once|TRBV7-6|TRBJ2-7
CASSKMSGPHEQYF
>.|TRBV5-6|TRBJ1-1
CASSNADWSEAFF
>.|TRBV27|TRBJ2-1
CASSLPSGRIDEQFF
>.|TRBV7-9|TRBJ2-7
CASSLPPGTSGYEQYF
>.|TRBV12-3/TRBV12-4|TRBJ2-3
CASSSGLANTDTQYF
>.|TRBV20-1|TRBJ2-1
CSATGLALGNEQFF